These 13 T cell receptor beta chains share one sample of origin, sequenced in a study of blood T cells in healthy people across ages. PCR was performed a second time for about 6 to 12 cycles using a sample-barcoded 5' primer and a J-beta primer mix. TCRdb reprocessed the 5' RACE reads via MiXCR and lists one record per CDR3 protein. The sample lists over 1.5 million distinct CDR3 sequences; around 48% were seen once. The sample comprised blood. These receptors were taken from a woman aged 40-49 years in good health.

This chain's CDR3 is CSAGDSNNQPQHF. In DNA, the CDR3 is TGCAGTGCTGGGGACAGTAACAATCAGCCCCAGCATTTT. This chain connects TRBV20-1 to TRBJ1-5, with 7 bases aligning to TRBD1. The germline V gene has CDR1 DFQATT and CDR2 SNEGSKA (reference sequence). J gave up 3 bases and V 5 bases, and 4 bases lay outside the gene matches. The CDR3 has 13 residues.

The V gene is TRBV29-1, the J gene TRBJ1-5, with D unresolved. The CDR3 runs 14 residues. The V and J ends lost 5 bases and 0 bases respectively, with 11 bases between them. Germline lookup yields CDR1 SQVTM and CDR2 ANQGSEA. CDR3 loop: CSVLSGNSNQPQHF. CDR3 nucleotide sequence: TGCAGCGTTCTTTCAGGAAATAGCAATCAGCCCCAGCATTTT.

The CDR3 DNA reads TGTGCCAGCAGCCAAGCGACAGGGATCTATGGCTACACCTTC. Translated: CASSQATGIYGYTF. This chain links TRBV14 with TRBJ1-2, with 7 positions matching TRBD1. Looked up from germline, CDR1 is SGHDN and CDR2 is FVKESK. The CDR3 contains 14 residues. Losses at the gene ends were 1 base for V and 4 bases for J; bases not matched to a gene: 3.

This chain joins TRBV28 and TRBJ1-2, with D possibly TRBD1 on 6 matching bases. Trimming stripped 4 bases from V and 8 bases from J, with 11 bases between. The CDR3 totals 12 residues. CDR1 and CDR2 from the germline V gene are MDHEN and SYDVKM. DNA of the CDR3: TGTGCCAGCAGTTCGGGGGGCAAAGGCTACACCTTC. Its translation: CASSSGGKGYTF.

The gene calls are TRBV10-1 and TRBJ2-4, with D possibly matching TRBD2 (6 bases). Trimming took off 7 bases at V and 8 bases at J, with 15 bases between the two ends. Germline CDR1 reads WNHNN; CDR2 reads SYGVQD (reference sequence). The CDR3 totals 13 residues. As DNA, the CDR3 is TGCGCCAGCACCCCGCAGGGAGGATACATTCAGTACTTC. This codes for CASTPQGGYIQYF.

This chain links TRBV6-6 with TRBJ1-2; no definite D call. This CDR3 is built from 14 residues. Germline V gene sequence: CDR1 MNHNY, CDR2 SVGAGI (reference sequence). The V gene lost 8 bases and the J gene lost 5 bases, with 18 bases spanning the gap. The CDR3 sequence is CASRETVAGYGYTF. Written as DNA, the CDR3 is TGTGCCAGCCGAGAGACGGTAGCGGGTTATGGCTACACCTTC.

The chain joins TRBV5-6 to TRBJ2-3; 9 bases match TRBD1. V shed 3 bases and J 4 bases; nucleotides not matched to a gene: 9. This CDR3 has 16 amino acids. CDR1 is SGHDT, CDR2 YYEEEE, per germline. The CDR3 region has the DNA TGTGCCAGCAGCTACGGGACAGGGATGTCTCCAGATACGCAGTATTTT. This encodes CASSYGTGMSPDTQYF.

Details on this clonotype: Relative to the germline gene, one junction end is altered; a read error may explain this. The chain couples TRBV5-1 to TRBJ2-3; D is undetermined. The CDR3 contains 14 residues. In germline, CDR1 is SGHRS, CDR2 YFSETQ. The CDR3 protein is CASSSALGPDTLYF. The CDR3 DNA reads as TGCGCCAGCAGCTCGGCTTTGGGTCCCGATACGCTGTATTTT.

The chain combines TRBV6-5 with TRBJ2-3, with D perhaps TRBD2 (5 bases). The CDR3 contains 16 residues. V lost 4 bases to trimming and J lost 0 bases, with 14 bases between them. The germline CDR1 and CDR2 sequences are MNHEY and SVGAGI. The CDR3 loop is CASSLSREISTDTQYF. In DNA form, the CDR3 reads TGTGCCAGCAGTTTGTCTAGGGAGATTAGCACAGATACGCAGTATTTT.

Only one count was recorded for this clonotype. The CDR3, as DNA: TGTGCCAGCAGCTTAATCCCCTGGACTAGCCGGGGAGAGGACGAGCAGTACTTC. As protein: CASSLIPWTSRGEDEQYF. The rearrangement joins TRBV7-2 to TRBJ2-5, with 8 bases fitting TRBD2. The last part of the DNA fits TRBJ2-7 better; the J call may be wrong. The CDR3 loop spans 18 amino acids. Per germline, CDR1 SGHTA and CDR2 FQGNSA.

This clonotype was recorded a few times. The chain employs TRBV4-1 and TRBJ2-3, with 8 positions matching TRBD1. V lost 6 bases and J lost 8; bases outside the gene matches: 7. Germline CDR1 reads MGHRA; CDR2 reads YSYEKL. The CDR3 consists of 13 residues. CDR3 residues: CASRGAGGGTQYF. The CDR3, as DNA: TGCGCCAGCAGGGGGGCAGGGGGCGGTACGCAGTATTTT.

Written as DNA, the CDR3 is TGCAGTGCTGGGACTAGCGGGGGCTTGCATGAGCAGTTCTTC. It codes for CSAGTSGGLHEQFF. The chain joins TRBV20-1 to TRBJ2-1; TRBD2 matches at 14 bases. Germline loops: CDR1 DFQATT, CDR2 SNEGSKA (reference sequence). Trimming cost V 5 bases and J 8 bases; bases outside gene matches: 5. This CDR3 spans 14 amino acids.

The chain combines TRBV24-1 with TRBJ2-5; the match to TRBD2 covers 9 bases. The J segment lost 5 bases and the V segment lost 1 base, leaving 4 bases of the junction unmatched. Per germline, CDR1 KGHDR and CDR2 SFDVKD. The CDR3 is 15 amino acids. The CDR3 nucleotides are TGTGCCACCAGTGATTTAGGGAGCGGGGGGGAGACCCAGTACTTC. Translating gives CATSDLGSGGETQYF.